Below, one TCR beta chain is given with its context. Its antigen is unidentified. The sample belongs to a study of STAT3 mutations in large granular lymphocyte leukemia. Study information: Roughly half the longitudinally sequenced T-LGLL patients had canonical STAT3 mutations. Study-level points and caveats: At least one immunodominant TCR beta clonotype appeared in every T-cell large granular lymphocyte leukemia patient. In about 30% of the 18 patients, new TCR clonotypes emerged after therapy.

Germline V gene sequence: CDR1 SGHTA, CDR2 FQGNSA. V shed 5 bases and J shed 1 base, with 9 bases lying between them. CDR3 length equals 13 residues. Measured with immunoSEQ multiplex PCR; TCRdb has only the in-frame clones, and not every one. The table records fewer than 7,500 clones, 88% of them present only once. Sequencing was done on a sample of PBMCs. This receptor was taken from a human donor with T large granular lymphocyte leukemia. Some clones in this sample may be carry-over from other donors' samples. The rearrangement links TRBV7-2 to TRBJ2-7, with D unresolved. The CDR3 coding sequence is TGTGCCAGCAGCCTTCTGGGGTCCTACGAGCAGTACGTC. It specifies CASSLLGSYEQYV.